This TCR beta chain originates from a study of cytomegalovirus exposure and HLA in healthy donors (dated by TCRdb to about 2017). Notes on the research overall: In an earlier analysis of several hundred of the donors, around 300 Gb of sequence data and 117 million unique TCR beta sequences from roughly 190 million T cells were reported. Both class I and class II loci were covered by HLA typing, at four-digit resolution. A later analysis re-analyzed previously published TCR beta repertoires from 660 or so donors and added high-resolution HLA genotyping to study TCR occurrence patterns. Every discovery cohort repertoire had been produced on one sequencing platform. Among the roughly 370 genotyped donors, approximately 76% belonged to the genetic ancestry cluster associated with self-reported Caucasian donors. Along with the 666-subject first cohort, a separate validation cohort of over a hundred different subjects was used. The study was designed to test whether signatures of past pathogen exposure could be identified by cataloging public T cell receptors. Using immunosequencing, the study profiled T cell repertoires from fewer than 850 subjects and related those repertoires to cytomegalovirus serostatus. To predict cytomegalovirus infection status, the study combined high-throughput TCR immunosequencing, statistical association of individual TCRs with disease status, and machine learning. Because of strong linkage in the cohort, roughly five DR-DQ haplotypes were treated as single units for association and clustering. Donor age, sex, ethnicity and CMV serostatus were compiled together with the repertoire data. In the later analysis, no new phenotypic data were used to find candidate immune exposures; instead, reliance was placed on TCR beta sequences and their occurrence across donors. In an earlier analysis of 587 of the donors, high-throughput TCR beta sequencing was used to judge whether each TCR beta V gene segment behaved as functional or pseudogenic. An early release that covered around 590 HLA-typed donors contained approximately 290 gigabases of sequencing data and tens of millions of unique TCR sequences. Typing coverage varied by locus: about 629-640 donors for A, B, C, DRB1 and DQB1; more than 500 for DQA1; some 610 for DPA1; roughly 450 for DPB1. A later genetic analysis used genome-wide SNP genotypes for 398 of the 666 donors, treating that subset as a discovery cohort. Across approximately 420 genotyped donors of the cohort, an average of roughly 250,000 unique TCR beta nucleotide sequences per donor were sequenced, and 15% to 20% of those sequences were non-productive. Results and caveats for the whole study, not just this receptor: Across donors, most TCR sequences were observed very rarely, whereas some public TCRs were present in many individuals. The 87-base-pair reads could not distinguish some IMGT-functional V segments, including TRBV6-2 and TRBV6-3, so those segments were excluded. Most CMV-associated TCR beta chains appeared to be HLA-restricted in a later analysis, and the HLA associations seemed to be driven largely by CMV exposure. In both the original and validation cohorts, the classifier was reported to diagnose cytomegalovirus status with high specificity and sensitivity. This cohort had only TCR beta chains sequenced, and the lack of alpha or paired-chain data limited which features could be detected. Because counts were too low, about 15 rarely observed V segments, including chromosome 9 orphons, were left out of the earlier analysis of about 620 of the donors. A cluster of highly shared sequence variants was judged likely to be a technical artifact of the sequencing pipeline. A later genetic analysis reported fewer N-insertions in productive TCRs among donors in an Asian-associated ancestry cluster than the approximately 670-donor mean. Linkage disequilibrium might explain the correlated functional status among segregating V segments, but an unknown experimental factor could not be ruled out. According to a later analysis, parvovirus B19, influenza, CMV and Epstein-Barr virus appeared linked to several top co-occurrence clusters. Immune exposure information for the cohort was limited to CMV serostatus. A later analysis found that HLA-associated TCR beta chains were more clonally expanded and had lower generation probabilities than equally common non-associated chains. A later genetic analysis associated a missense DCLRE1C variant with V-gene and J-gene trimming of TCR beta chains, and an independent cohort replicated the association. When HLA alleles, especially DR and DQ, strongly co-occurred, attributing TCR associations to individual alleles was difficult. A few of the identified cytomegalovirus-associated TCR beta chains were confirmed in vitro to be specific for cytomegalovirus antigens. In an earlier analysis of around 500 of the donors, most TCR beta V segments appeared in productive rearrangements about 87% or about 30% of the time, broadly matching IMGT annotations. Because some donors lacked HLA typing at each locus, the association tests relied only on the typed subset. In the study, some 180 TCR beta chains were listed as associated with cytomegalovirus. Presence/absence analyses assumed roughly uniform sequencing depth across donors, an assumption that may not hold. According to the authors, the approach could potentially be generalized to other disease states and immunological phenotypes. A later analysis associated 16,951 TCR beta sequences with specific HLA alleles at a false discovery rate of 0.05. In a later analysis, TCR association rates were found to vary across HLA loci, with the most associated TCRs seen for DRB1 alleles and the fewest for HLA-C alleles. A further reported finding was that TCR beta sequences accurately predicted the HLA-A and HLA-B alleles for most subjects in the first cohort.

As for this clone: Its specific antigen is unknown.

In total, 600 or so healthy bone marrow donors made up the cohort. Cohort members were all nominally healthy when sampled, although unrecorded immune exposures were likely present. The donor was CMV seronegative and was included in the group of a few hundred seronegative cohort members. A peripheral blood sample was provided by each donor, and peripheral blood mononuclear cells were used for TCR beta sequencing. Genomic DNA was extracted from the blood cell samples with the Qiagen DNeasy Blood Extraction Kit. Libraries were prepared through the immunoSEQ multiplex PCR assay. For the multiplex PCR, a mixture combining 60 forward primers for TCR Vbeta segments and 13 reverse primers for TCR Jbeta segments was used. The CDR3 region of rearranged TCR beta genes was amplified from genomic DNA by a multiplex PCR assay. On the Illumina HiSeq System, the amplified TCR beta libraries were sequenced as 87-base-pair reads. The paper's data handling went like this. In a later analysis, roughly 80 million unique TCR beta chains were counted across the roughly 610 repertoires, and approximately 11 million of these chains were shared by at least two donors. Raw reads were error-corrected and collapsed into unique sequences with a nearest-neighbor algorithm that merged closely related sequences to remove PCR and sequencing errors. CDR3 sequences were aligned to IMGT reference sequences to assign V, D and J gene segments. For a sequence to be retained, a match of at least six nucleotides to both a V gene segment and a J gene segment was required. Rearrangements were called productive when the CDR3 lacked stop codons and stayed in frame with V and J; all others were non-productive. Following IMGT convention, CDR3 was defined as the stretch from the second conserved V-encoded cysteine to the conserved J-encoded phenylalanine. In an earlier analysis of approximately 500 of the donors, sequences lacking an unambiguous match to a single V gene segment were excluded. In an earlier analysis of approximately 500 of the donors, a V segment was called functional when productive rearrangements were above 56.7%, and segregating when the standard deviation between donors exceeded 5%. A statistical classification framework was developed to diagnose cytomegalovirus status using the catalog of TCR beta chain sequences. In a later analysis, TCR nucleotide sequences were compared against IMGT/GENE-DB human TR gene sequences so that V and J genes could be assigned. A later analysis assigned CDR3 sequences and most-parsimonious VDJ recombination scenarios with the TCRdist pipeline. A later analysis defined each TCR beta chain by its CDR3 amino acid sequence plus V-gene family, and excluded reads lacking a unique V-gene family. In a later analysis, approximately 640 highly shared, low-generation-probability nucleotide sequences were removed to address suspected cross-contamination and a sequencing artifact. For each public chain, a later analysis derived a clonal expansion index from normalized ranks of inferred template counts within each repertoire. In a later analysis, generation probabilities were computed with a VDJ recombination model fitted to out-of-frame rearrangements, and the resulting probabilities were checked against IGoR. A later analysis scored TCR-TCR, TCR-HLA and TCR-CMV co-occurrence with hypergeometric tests, applying a repertoire-size bias correction to TCR pairs. False discovery rates were estimated in a later analysis by permuting HLA or CMV assignments 20 times. In a later analysis, co-occurring TCRs were grouped with DBSCAN, and TCRdist sequence similarity was added when clustering was performed within HLA-allele-positive subsets. Repertoires with fewer than 30,000 or more than 120,000 public chains were left out of co-occurrence clustering, as were five repertoires with anomalous nucleotide sharing. TCRdb provides this immuneACCESS table in a form limited to in-frame rearrangements. Some clones are lacking; in checked studies, under half of them reflect an unresolved V gene, and why the rest are absent is not known. Clone size and V and J calls were adopted from that table, with D and trimming inferred from the DNA. The sample's records list under 100,000 clones. The ten top clones hold 3.4% of the sample.

V ends up 5 bases short and J 5 bases short, with an unmatched junction base count of 8. The CDR3 numbers 15 residues from cysteine through phenylalanine. Only CDR3 DNA is held: 45 bases, read in frame from base 1. CDR1 is given as SEHNR and CDR2 as FQNEAQ, both from the germline V gene (reference sequence). The source is a woman younger than 45 in good health and CMV-seronegative. The sequencing sample was made of PBMCs. This sequence uses TRBV7-9 and TRBJ1-5; 8 bases in between match TRBD1. Here is the DNA: TGTGCCAGCAGCCCAACACCGACAGGGGATCAGCCCCAGCATTTT. Its protein product is CASSPTPTGDQPQHF. With the portions outside the CDR3 filled from the reference TRBV7-9 and TRBJ1-5 genes, the complete variable region becomes DTGVSQNPRHKITKRGQNVTFRCDPISEHNRLYWYRQTLGQGPEFLTYFQNEAQLEKSRLLSDRFSAERPKGSFSTLEIQRTEQGDSAMYLCASSPTPTGDQPQHFGDGTRLSIL.